The clone carrying this T cell receptor (beta chain) was recorded once. These data originate in a study of cytomegalovirus exposure and HLA in healthy donors. The PCR contained 60 Vbeta and 13 Jbeta primers. Data came from immunoSEQ multiplex PCR; TCRdb stores just in-frame clones and leaves some out. This table has roughly 160,000 clones, about 80% appearing once. Germline V gene lookup returns CDR1 SGHNT and CDR2 YENEEA. V was pared by 0 bases and J by 6 bases, with 14 bases between. This CDR3 comprises 16 residues. The rearrangement links TRBV11-3 to TRBJ2-2; weak D call: TRBD2 (5 bases). This receptor was obtained from a woman in her 50s in good health and CMV-seronegative. Sequenced: PBMCs. The CDR3 region has the DNA TGTGCCAGCAGCTTAGATCCCCCGGGAATTCCCGGGGAGCTGTTTTTT. This sequence encodes CASSLDPPGIPGELFF. The full variable domain, rest sourced from reference TRBV11-3 and TRBJ2-2, is EAGVVQSPRYKIIEKKQPVAFWCNPISGHNTLYWYLQNLGQGPELLIRYENEEAVDDSQLPKDRFSAERLKGVDSTLKIQPAELGDSAVYLCASSLDPPGIPGELFFGEGSRLTVL.